This entry describes one T cell receptor beta chain. Its specificity is not known. The CDR3 contains 13 residues. The germline V gene encodes CDR1 SNHLY and CDR2 FYNNEI. V lost 10 bases, J lost 1 base, and 12 bases lay in between. The data originate from a study of cytotoxic CD8 clonotypes in ibrutinib-treated CLL. Study-wide background: Samples averaged roughly 280,000 productive templates and roughly 86,000 productive rearrangements. Study-level findings and limits: Public clonotypes proved infrequent, and on treatment they shrank or remained steady.

The assay was immunoSEQ multiplex PCR, and TCRdb's table has in-frame clones only and misses some. The data show about 140,000 clones, with 70% to 85% seen just once and about 29% held by the top ten. This receptor was obtained from a human donor with chronic lymphocytic leukemia. The rearrangement links TRBV2 to TRBJ2-3; D is unresolved. This specimen consisted of PBMCs, obtained after 12 months of ibrutinib treatment. This CDR3 reads CAILFPRTDTQYF. Written as DNA, the CDR3 is TGTGCCATCCTCTTCCCCCGCACAGATACGCAGTATTTT.